The 32 T cell receptor beta chains listed next were all sequenced from one sample in a study of blood T cell repertoires in COVID-19 (TCRdb year 2020). The method was the immunoSEQ multiplex PCR assay. TCRdb took over this immuneACCESS table, retaining in-frame rearrangements with V and J assigned. Such tables are incomplete; in checked studies, under half of the missing clones stem from an unresolved V gene, and the remainder is unexplained. The sample table holds nearly 350,000 clones, of which around 82% were seen once. The top ten constitute 2.5% to 3% of the sample. Sequenced input: peripheral blood. The receptor set was obtained from a man under 40 with active or convalescent COVID-19.

The chain employs TRBV10-3 and TRBJ2-2; 8 nucleotides agree with TRBD2. The CDR3 contains 17 residues. The germline gives CDR1 ENHRY, CDR2 SYGVKD. With V trimmed by 3 bases and J by 5 bases, 11 bases remained unmatched. The CDR3 DNA reads TGTGCCATCAGTGACCCTACCGGGGGGGTAGAGACCGGGGAGCTGTTTTTT. Its translation: CAISDPTGGVETGELFF.

J is TRBJ1-1 and V is TRBV2; D may be TRBD1 (5 bases). The CDR3 extends over 15 amino acids. Trimming took off 9 bases at V and 1 base at J, with 18 bases between the two ends. Germline V gene lookup returns CDR1 SNHLY and CDR2 FYNNEI. This CDR3 is CARQGRGGRNTEAFF. The CDR3 DNA is TGTGCCAGACAAGGGAGGGGAGGTAGGAACACTGAAGCTTTCTTT.

V usage is TRBV28 and J usage is TRBJ2-2; no clear D gene. Trimming stripped 8 bases from V and 0 bases from J, with 19 bases between. CDR1 and CDR2 (germline): MDHEN, SYDVKM. The CDR3 runs to 17 residues. CDR3 sequence: CASLEPFLSPNTGELFF. The CDR3 region has the DNA TGTGCCAGCCTTGAACCGTTCCTATCCCCGAACACCGGGGAGCTGTTTTTT.

The chain employs TRBV15 and TRBJ2-7; perhaps TRBD2 as D (6 bases). CDR3 size: 16 residues. Germline assignment: CDR1 LNHNV and CDR2 YYDKDF (reference sequence). V lost 3 bases and J 0 bases, leaving 15 bases between the germline ends. As DNA, the CDR3 is TGTGCCACCAGCAGCGTCAGGTTAGCGGACTCCTACGAGCAGTACTTC. Its protein is CATSSVRLADSYEQYF.

This chain connects TRBV24-1 to TRBJ2-3, with 11 positions matching TRBD1. CDR3 length: 17 residues. Germline assignment: CDR1 KGHDR and CDR2 SFDVKD. J gave up 2 bases and V 4 bases, and 7 bases lay outside the gene matches. CDR3: CATSDYGQGAHTDTQYF. The CDR3 nucleotides read TGTGCCACCAGTGACTATGGACAGGGGGCCCACACAGATACGCAGTATTTT.

The chain has TRBV7-9 and TRBJ2-4; D uncertain. The V and J ends lost 1 base and 0 bases respectively, with 10 bases between them. The CDR3 runs to 16 residues. CDR1 and CDR2 from the germline V gene are SEHNR and FQNEAQ (reference sequence). CDR3 loop: CASSLVESLAKNIQYF. CDR3 nucleotides: TGTGCCAGCAGCTTAGTTGAGAGCCTAGCCAAAAACATTCAGTACTTC.

The chain carries TRBV5-1 and TRBJ1-1; 7 nucleotides line up with TRBD1. The V gene end was trimmed by 4 bases and the J gene end by 5 bases; junction bases not matched to a gene: 8. This CDR3 spans 14 amino acids. The germline V gene encodes CDR1 SGHRS and CDR2 YFSETQ. This chain's CDR3 is CASSPQTGSTEAFF. CDR3 DNA: TGCGCCAGCAGCCCTCAGACAGGGAGTACTGAAGCTTTCTTT. Combining the CDR3 with reference TRBV5-1 and TRBJ1-1 gives the whole variable domain KAGVTQTPRYLIKTRGQQVTLSCSPISGHRSVSWYQQTPGQGLQFLFEYFSETQRNKGNFPGRFSGRQFSNSRSEMNVSTLELGDSALYLCASSPQTGSTEAFFGQGTRLTVV.

CDR3 nucleotides: TGCGCCAGCAGCCAAGATCTAGGAGCGAGGGATGAGCAGTTCTTC. It yields the protein CASSQDLGARDEQFF. The V gene is TRBV4-3, the J gene TRBJ2-1; D is perhaps TRBD2 (5 bases). This CDR3 contains 15 residues. Germline-derived CDR1 and CDR2 are LGHNA and YSLEER. V gave up 0 bases and J gave up 8 bases, with 14 bases separating them.

This clone came up a few times. The V and J genes are TRBV19 and TRBJ1-1, with TRBD1 matching over 8 bases. J gave up 5 bases and V 3 bases, and 11 bases lay outside the gene matches. This CDR3 contains 16 residues. Germline loops: CDR1 LNHDA, CDR2 SQIVND (reference sequence). The CDR3 DNA sequence: TGTGCCAGTAGTATGCCCCTGGGACAGGTAGGTACTGAAGCTTTCTTT. It translates to CASSMPLGQVGTEAFF. Supplemented by reference TRBV19 and TRBJ1-1, the full variable domain reads DGGITQSPKYLFRKEGQNVTLSCEQNLNHDAMYWYRQDPGQGLRLIYYSQIVNDFQKGDIAEGYSVSREKKESFPLTVTSAQKNPTAFYLCASSMPLGQVGTEAFFGQGTRLTVV.

The chain uses TRBV5-1 and TRBJ2-5; D perhaps matches TRBD1 (6 bases). This CDR3 contains 13 residues. V shed 5 bases and J shed 4 bases, with 12 bases lying between them. Germline values: CDR1 SGHRS, CDR2 YFSETQ. CDR3 sequence: CASRQGLGETQYF. The CDR3 DNA reads TGCGCCAGCAGACAGGGTTTGGGAGAGACCCAGTACTTC. Filled out from reference TRBV5-1 and TRBJ2-5, the complete variable domain reads KAGVTQTPRYLIKTRGQQVTLSCSPISGHRSVSWYQQTPGQGLQFLFEYFSETQRNKGNFPGRFSGRQFSNSRSEMNVSTLELGDSALYLCASRQGLGETQYFGPGTRLLVL.

CDR3 amino acids: CASSLSQEETQYF. The CDR3 coding sequence is TGTGCCAGCTCCCTCTCCCAGGAAGAGACCCAGTACTTC. The rearrangement links TRBV18 to TRBJ2-5, with unresolved D. The CDR3 runs to 13 residues. The V and J ends lost 6 bases and 3 bases respectively, with 11 bases between them. Germline V gene sequence: CDR1 KGHSH, CDR2 LQKENI.

The chain links TRBV3-1 (or the pseudogene TRBV3-2) to TRBJ2-7, with 9 bases matching TRBD1. V was pared by 6 bases and J by 2 bases, with 8 bases of the junction left unmatched. This CDR3 spans 15 amino acids. The V gene's germline CDR1 is LGHDT and CDR2 YNNKEL (reference sequence). CDR3: CASSLGQGTTYEQYF. The DNA of the CDR3 is TGTGCCAGCAGTCTGGGACAGGGCACGACCTACGAGCAGTACTTC.

V is TRBV5-1 and J is TRBJ1-1; 7 nucleotides align to TRBD1. This CDR3 comprises 18 residues. Germline CDR1 reads SGHRS; CDR2 reads YFSETQ. V dropped 2 bases and J dropped 1; count of bases not matched to a gene: 14. Written as DNA, the CDR3 is TGCGCCAGCAGCTTATTCCGACCTTCGACAGGGAAGAACACTGAAGCTTTCTTT. Its protein is CASSLFRPSTGKNTEAFF.

The chain has TRBV24-1 and TRBJ2-1; 10 nucleotides agree with TRBD2. V lost 3 bases and J lost 8; bases outside the gene matches: 9. The CDR3 is made up of 16 amino acids. CDR1 is KGHDR, CDR2 SFDVKD, per germline. This CDR3 reads CATSDASSGSLDEQFF. In DNA form, the CDR3 reads TGTGCCACCAGTGATGCGTCTAGCGGGAGTCTCGATGAGCAGTTCTTC.

This chain joins TRBV24-1 and TRBJ2-2; TRBD1 aligns across 8 bases. V gave up 4 bases and J gave up 1 base; unmatched junction bases: 4. This CDR3 has 16 residues. CDR1 is KGHDR, CDR2 SFDVKD, per germline. The CDR3 is CATSELGQGNTGELFF. The CDR3 region has the DNA TGTGCCACCAGTGAACTCGGACAGGGGAACACCGGGGAGCTGTTTTTT.

The rearrangement uses TRBV7-9 and TRBJ2-1; 9 positions match TRBD2. The J segment lost 4 bases and the V segment lost 5 bases, leaving 6 bases of the junction unmatched. This CDR3 has 15 amino acids. Germline V gives CDR1 SEHNR, CDR2 FQNEAQ (reference sequence). CDR3 residues: CASSLWAGGYNEQFF. In DNA, the CDR3 is TGTGCCAGCAGCCTGTGGGCGGGGGGGTACAATGAGCAGTTCTTC.

This clone appeared once. This chain joins TRBV6-6 and TRBJ2-1; D is unclear. The V gene lost 0 bases and the J gene lost 12 bases, with 6 bases spanning the gap. This CDR3 has 11 residues. CDR1 and CDR2 (germline): MNHNY, SVGAGI (reference sequence). The DNA of the CDR3 is TGTGCCAGCAGTTACTCCTACGGGCAGTTCTTC. This encodes CASSYSYGQFF.

The V call is TRBV28, the J call TRBJ1-2; 7 bases agree with TRBD1. In germline, CDR1 is MDHEN, CDR2 SYDVKM. V was pared by 6 bases and J by 5 bases, with 9 bases of the junction left unmatched. The CDR3 covers 14 residues. The CDR3: CASRTQGISYGYTF. The CDR3 DNA sequence: TGTGCCAGCAGAACACAGGGGATTTCTTATGGCTACACCTTC.

The chain joins TRBV19 to TRBJ1-1; tentative D call: TRBD1 (6 bases). Germline V gene data show CDR1 as LNHDA and CDR2 as SQIVND (reference sequence). V lost 5 bases and J lost 6, with 16 bases in between. The CDR3 is 14 residues long. This CDR3 is CASSPRQGFAEAFF. DNA of the CDR3: TGTGCCAGTAGTCCTCGTCAGGGGTTCGCTGAAGCTTTCTTT. Full variable domain (rest looked up from reference TRBV19 and TRBJ1-1): DGGITQSPKYLFRKEGQNVTLSCEQNLNHDAMYWYRQDPGQGLRLIYYSQIVNDFQKGDIAEGYSVSREKKESFPLTVTSAQKNPTAFYLCASSPRQGFAEAFFGQGTRLTVV.

The rearrangement uses TRBV4-1 and TRBJ1-1, with 12 bases that match TRBD1. The trim removed 1 base at V and 7 bases at J, leaving 7 bases unmatched. CDR1 and CDR2 from the germline V gene are MGHRA and YSYEKL. The CDR3 runs 16 residues. The CDR3 loop is CASSQGDRGLYDEAFF. In DNA, the CDR3 is TGCGCCAGCAGCCAAGGGGACAGGGGGCTCTATGATGAAGCTTTCTTT.

This clone occurred once. V gene TRBV29-1 combines with J gene TRBJ2-7; D is perhaps TRBD2 (5 bases). The CDR3 runs to 12 residues. The germline V gene encodes CDR1 SQVTM and CDR2 ANQGSEA. V was clipped by 2 bases and J by 7 bases, with 12 bases between them. The CDR3 loop is CSVELPSGEQYF. Written as DNA, the CDR3 is TGCAGCGTTGAACTTCCTTCGGGGGAGCAGTACTTC.

V and J are TRBV27 and TRBJ1-1, with unresolved D. Germline V gene lookup returns CDR1 MNHEY and CDR2 SMNVEV (reference sequence). Trimming stripped 6 bases from V and 7 bases from J, with 9 bases between. The CDR3 is 11 residues long. The CDR3 DNA follows: TGTGCCAGCAGAATCGGTGGTGAAGCTTTCTTT. As protein: CASRIGGEAFF.

Here the CDR3 reads CASSLTPPLAGVDNEQFF. CDR3 in DNA: TGTGCCAGCAGCTTAACTCCTCCACTAGCGGGAGTCGACAATGAGCAGTTCTTC. The gene calls are TRBV7-9 and TRBJ2-1; 11 positions match TRBD2. This CDR3 has 18 amino acids. J gave up 5 bases and V 2 bases, and 11 bases lay outside the gene matches. CDR1 is SEHNR, CDR2 FQNEAQ, per germline (reference sequence).

This clone was seen only once. This chain links TRBV6-2 or TRBV6-3 with TRBJ2-7; unclear D gene. Germline V gene data show CDR1 as MNHEY and CDR2 as SVGEGT. The CDR3 totals 11 residues. V was trimmed by 2 bases and J by 6 bases, leaving 5 bases between them. In DNA, the CDR3 is TGTGCCAGCAGTTACGCCGGCGAGCAGTACTTC. Its translation is CASSYAGEQYF.

A single count supports this clone. This chain uses TRBV9 with TRBJ1-6; 8 bases map to TRBD1. The V segment lost 8 bases and the J segment 7 bases; nucleotides outside the gene matches: 11. The germline CDR1 and CDR2 sequences are SGDLS and YYNGEE. This CDR3 is 15 amino acids long. The CDR3 DNA follows: TGTGCCAGTTCCGGGACAGGAGACCCAAATTCACCCCTCCACTTT. Protein: CASSGTGDPNSPLHF.

The rearrangement uses TRBV7-3 and TRBJ1-6; tentatively, D is TRBD1 (6 bases). V lost 1 base to trimming and J lost 7 bases, with 11 bases between them. The CDR3 runs to 15 residues. The germline CDR1 and CDR2 sequences are SGHTA and FQGTGA. The CDR3, as DNA: TGTGCCAGCAGCTTAAACCCAGGGGCCAATTCACCCCTCCACTTT. Its translation is CASSLNPGANSPLHF.

This chain uses TRBV5-1 with TRBJ1-3, with D tentatively TRBD1 (6 bases). Germline-derived CDR1 and CDR2 are SGHRS and YFSETQ. The length of the CDR3 is 13 residues. V gave up 0 bases and J gave up 7 bases, with 8 bases separating them. CDR3 region: CASSLDRENTIYF. The CDR3 DNA is TGCGCCAGCAGCTTGGACAGGGAGAACACCATATATTTT. Complete variable domain (other parts from reference TRBV5-1 and TRBJ1-3): KAGVTQTPRYLIKTRGQQVTLSCSPISGHRSVSWYQQTPGQGLQFLFEYFSETQRNKGNFPGRFSGRQFSNSRSEMNVSTLELGDSALYLCASSLDRENTIYFGEGSWLTVV.

This sequence joins TRBV5-8 and TRBJ2-1; 9 bases map to TRBD2. This CDR3 has 15 amino acids. The V gene's germline CDR1 is SGHTS and CDR2 YDEGEE. V gave up 4 bases and J gave up 3 bases; unmatched junction bases: 5. In DNA, the CDR3 is TGTGCCAGCAGCACCGGGACTAGCAACTACAATGAGCAGTTCTTC. Translation gives CASSTGTSNYNEQFF.

The rearrangement joins TRBV7-2 to TRBJ1-1, with 7 nucleotides matching TRBD1. V shed 5 bases, J shed 0 bases, and the junction held 6 bases outside the gene matches. The CDR3 runs 15 residues. In germline, CDR1 is SGHTA, CDR2 FQGNSA. CDR3 DNA sequence: TGTGCCAGCAGCCGGGACAGTCCCATGAACACTGAAGCTTTCTTT. This sequence encodes CASSRDSPMNTEAFF.

This clone has only one observation. The V and J genes are TRBV4-3 and TRBJ2-1, with 8 bases fitting TRBD1. CDR3 length: 17 amino acids. J was trimmed by 4 bases and V by 2 bases; bases with no gene match: 10. CDR1 and CDR2 (germline): LGHNA, YSLEER. In DNA, the CDR3 is TGCGCCAGCAGCCAACGGGTAGGGGGACAGGTTTACAATGAGCAGTTCTTC. This translates into CASSQRVGGQVYNEQFF.

The rearrangement links TRBV28 to TRBJ1-2; 10 bases map to TRBD1. The germline V gene encodes CDR1 MDHEN and CDR2 SYDVKM. The CDR3 has 18 residues. V shed 3 bases, J shed 6 bases, and the junction held 16 bases outside the gene matches. The CDR3 DNA sequence: TGTGCCAGCAGTTTGTTTCCCCGAGACAGGGGGCGAGAAAATGGCTACACCTTC. Protein sequence: CASSLFPRDRGRENGYTF.

The chain couples TRBV11-2 to TRBJ1-5; D remains unclear. Per the germline V gene, CDR1 is SGHAT and CDR2 is FQNNGV. This CDR3 is built from 13 residues. V shed 4 bases and J shed 7 bases, with 11 bases lying between them. The CDR3 loop reads CASSSKTGQPQHF. For the CDR3, the DNA is TGTGCCAGCAGCTCAAAAACGGGGCAGCCCCAGCATTTT.